The clone carrying this TCR delta chain appeared a few times. This DNA's translation and the protein TCRdb lists, from a much larger clone, do not match at residue 2, likely due to a read error; the protein shown is translated from the DNA. This entry is derived from a study of γδ T cells in repeated Plasmodium falciparum infection. Study overall: Malian gammadelta TCRs were studied during no-transmission periods and across acute malaria episodes.

TCRdb re-called the multiplex PCR reads via CATT. This repertoire shows around 49,000 delta-chain clones, more than 1.5% found once; its top ten account for around 25%. The sequence derives from a pool of human donors (malaria-infected and uninfected, not separated). The specimen was gamma-delta T cells from blood.

CDR3 in DNA: TGTTCCTGTGACCAGATGGGGAAAGATAAACTCATCTTT. Amino acids: CSCDQMGKDKLIF. The V and J genes are TRDV2 and TRDJ1, with D possibly being TRDD3 (5 bases). The CDR3 has 13 amino acids. Germline V gene lookup returns CDR1 GEAIGNYY and CDR2 EKD.